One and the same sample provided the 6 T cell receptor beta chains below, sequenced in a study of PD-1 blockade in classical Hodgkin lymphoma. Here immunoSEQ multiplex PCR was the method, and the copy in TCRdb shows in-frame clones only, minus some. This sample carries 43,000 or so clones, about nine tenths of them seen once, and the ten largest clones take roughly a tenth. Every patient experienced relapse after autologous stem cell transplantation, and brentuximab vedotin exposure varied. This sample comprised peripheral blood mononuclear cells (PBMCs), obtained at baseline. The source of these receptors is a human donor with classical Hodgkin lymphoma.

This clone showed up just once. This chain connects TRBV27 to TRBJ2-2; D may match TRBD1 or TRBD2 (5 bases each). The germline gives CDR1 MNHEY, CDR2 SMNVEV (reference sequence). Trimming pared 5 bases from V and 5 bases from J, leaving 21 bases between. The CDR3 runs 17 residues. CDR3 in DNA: TGTGCCAGCAGTCCCCAGGCAGGGACCCCGCTGACCGGGGAGCTGTTTTTT. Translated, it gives CASSPQAGTPLTGELFF.

The CDR3 DNA sequence: TGCAGTGCTAGGAGACAGACGGGCTACACCTTC. Protein product: CSARRQTGYTF. The chain links TRBV20-1 to TRBJ1-2; perhaps TRBD1 as D (5 bases). CDR1 DFQATT and CDR2 SNEGSKA come from the germline V gene (reference sequence). V was shortened by 3 bases and J by 8 bases, with 10 bases between the two germline ends. CDR3 length equals 11 residues.

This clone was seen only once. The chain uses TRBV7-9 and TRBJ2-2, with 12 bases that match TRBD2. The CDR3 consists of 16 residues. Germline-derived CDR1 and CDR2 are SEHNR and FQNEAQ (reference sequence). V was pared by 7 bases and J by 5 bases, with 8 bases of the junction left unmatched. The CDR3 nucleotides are TGTGCCAGCATCTTGACTAGCGGGAGTTATACCGGGGAGCTGTTTTTT. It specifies CASILTSGSYTGELFF.

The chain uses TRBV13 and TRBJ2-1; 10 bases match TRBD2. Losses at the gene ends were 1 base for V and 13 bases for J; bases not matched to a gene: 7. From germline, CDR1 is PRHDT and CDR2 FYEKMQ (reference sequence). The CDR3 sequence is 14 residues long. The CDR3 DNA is TGTGCCAGCAGCTTAGCTTCCAGCGGGAGGGCCCAGTTCTTC. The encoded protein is CASSLASSGRAQFF.

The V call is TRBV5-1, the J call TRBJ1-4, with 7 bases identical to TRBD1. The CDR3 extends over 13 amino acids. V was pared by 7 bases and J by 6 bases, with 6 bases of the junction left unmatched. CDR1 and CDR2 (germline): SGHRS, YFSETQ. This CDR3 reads CASRDSLHEKLFF. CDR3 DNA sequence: TGCGCCAGCCGGGACAGTTTACATGAAAAACTGTTTTTT.

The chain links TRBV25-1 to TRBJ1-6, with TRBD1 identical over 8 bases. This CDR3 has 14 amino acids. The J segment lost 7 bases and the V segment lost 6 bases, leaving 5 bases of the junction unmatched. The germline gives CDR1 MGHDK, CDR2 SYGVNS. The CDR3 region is CASRAQGGNSPLHF. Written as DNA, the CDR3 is TGTGCCAGCAGGGCACAGGGGGGAAATTCACCCCTCCACTTT.